The 7 T cell receptor beta chains below all came from one sample that was sequenced in a study of T cells after yellow fever vaccination. Each CDR3 protein is one row after TCRdb ran MiXCR on the 5' RACE reads. The repertoire has approximately 350,000 distinct CDR3 sequences, around a tenth of them found once; the top ten carry roughly 18%. This specimen consisted of PBMCs, obtained on the day of the first yellow fever vaccination. The receptors here all came from a man between 18 and 35 years old who received the YFV17D yellow fever vaccine.

J is TRBJ1-2 and V is TRBV10-3; perhaps TRBD1 as D (5 bases). With 0 bases removed from V and 2 bases from J, the gap between germline ends came to 10 bases. The CDR3 runs 15 residues. In germline, CDR1 is ENHRY, CDR2 SYGVKD. CDR3 in DNA: TGTGCCATCAGTGAGTCGGCAGGGACCAACTATGGCTACACCTTC. Translation: CAISESAGTNYGYTF.

The genes are TRBV9 and TRBJ2-5; 12 positions match TRBD1. This CDR3 is 16 amino acids long. CDR1 and CDR2 from the germline V gene are SGDLS and YYNGEE. The J segment lost 5 bases and the V segment lost 2 bases, leaving 7 bases of the junction unmatched. In DNA form, the CDR3 reads TGTGCCAGCAGCGTGGGGACAGGGGGCCCCCAGGAGACCCAGTACTTC. Translated, it gives CASSVGTGGPQETQYF. Full variable domain (remainder filled in from reference TRBV9 and TRBJ2-5): DSGVTQTPKHLITATGQRVTLRCSPRSGDLSVYWYQQSLDQGLQFLIQYYNGEERAKGNILERFSAQQFPDLHSELNLSSLELGDSALYFCASSVGTGGPQETQYFGPGTRLLVL.

The chain couples TRBV7-2 to TRBJ2-2; possibly TRBD2 for D (5 bases). Trimming stripped 3 bases from V and 5 bases from J, with 7 bases between. The V gene's germline CDR1 is SGHTA and CDR2 FQGNSA. The CDR3 has 13 amino acids. The CDR3 here is CASSFGDTGELFF. Here the CDR3 DNA reads TGTGCCAGCAGCTTCGGGGATACCGGGGAGCTGTTTTTT.

This clonotype was counted between two and nine times. The rearrangement uses TRBV4-2 and TRBJ1-2; the match to TRBD1 covers 8 bases. This CDR3 spans 14 amino acids. V was pared by 2 bases and J by 8 bases, with 7 bases of the junction left unmatched. Germline loops: CDR1 LGHNA, CDR2 YNFKEQ. The CDR3: CASSQLTGGGGYTF. The CDR3 DNA reads TGTGCCAGCAGCCAACTCACAGGGGGAGGAGGCTACACCTTC.

The chain carries TRBV9 and TRBJ2-2; no definite D call. The CDR3 covers 13 residues. Trimming took 3 bases from V and 6 from J, leaving 9 bases between them. CDR1 and CDR2 (germline): SGDLS, YYNGEE. The CDR3 region is CASSARWSGELFF. CDR3 DNA: TGTGCCAGCAGCGCTCGCTGGTCCGGGGAGCTGTTTTTT.

This clonotype was counted many times. J is TRBJ1-2 and V is TRBV7-2, with a weak D call TRBD1 (6 bases). Per the germline V gene, CDR1 is SGHTA and CDR2 is FQGNSA. The length of the CDR3 is 15 residues. V dropped 2 bases and J dropped 4 bases, with 14 bases sitting between them. CDR3 loop: CASSLRGGGGYGYTF. The DNA for the CDR3 is TGTGCCAGCAGCTTAAGGGGGGGAGGTGGCTATGGCTACACCTTC.

The chain couples TRBV19 to TRBJ2-5; possibly TRBD2 for D (6 bases). Trimming took 3 bases from V and 4 from J, leaving 15 bases between them. There are 15 residues in the CDR3. Germline V gene sequence: CDR1 LNHDA, CDR2 SQIVND (reference sequence). CDR3 sequence (DNA): TGTGCCAGTAGTATCGGGGGTGAGAGGCGAGAGACCCAGTACTTC. Amino acids: CASSIGGERRETQYF.